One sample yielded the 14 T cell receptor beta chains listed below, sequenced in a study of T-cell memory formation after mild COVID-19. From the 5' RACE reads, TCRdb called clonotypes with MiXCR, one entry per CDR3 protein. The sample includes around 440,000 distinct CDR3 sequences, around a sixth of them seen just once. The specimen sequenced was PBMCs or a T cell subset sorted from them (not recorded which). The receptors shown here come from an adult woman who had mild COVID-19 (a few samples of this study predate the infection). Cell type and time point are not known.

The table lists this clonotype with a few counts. CDR3 amino acids: CASSARSGDYEQYF. As DNA, the CDR3 is TGTGCCAGCAGCGCGCGCTCAGGGGACTACGAGCAGTACTTC. The chain links TRBV5-4 to TRBJ2-7; TRBD1 is a possible D gene (6 bases). This CDR3 is 14 amino acids long. Germline V gene lookup returns CDR1 SGHNT and CDR2 YYREEE (reference sequence). V was shortened by 4 bases and J by 3 bases, with 14 bases between the two germline ends.

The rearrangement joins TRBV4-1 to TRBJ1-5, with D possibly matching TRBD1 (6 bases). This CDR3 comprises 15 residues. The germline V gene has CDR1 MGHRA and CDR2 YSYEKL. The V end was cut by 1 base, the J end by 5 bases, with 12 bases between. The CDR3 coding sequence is TGCGCCAGCAGCCAAGGGCAGGGGACTTATCAGCCCCAGCATTTT. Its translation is CASSQGQGTYQPQHF.

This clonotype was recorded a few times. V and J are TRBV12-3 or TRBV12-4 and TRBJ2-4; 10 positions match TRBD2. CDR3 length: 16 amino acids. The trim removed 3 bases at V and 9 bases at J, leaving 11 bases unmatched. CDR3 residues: CASSFAVGTSDSIQYF. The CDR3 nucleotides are TGTGCCAGCAGTTTCGCGGTGGGGACTAGCGACTCCATTCAGTACTTC.

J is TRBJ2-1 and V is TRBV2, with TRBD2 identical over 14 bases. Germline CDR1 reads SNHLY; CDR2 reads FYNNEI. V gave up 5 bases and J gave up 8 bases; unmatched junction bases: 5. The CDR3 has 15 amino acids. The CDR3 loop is CASSPRLAGGYEQFF. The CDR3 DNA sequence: TGTGCCAGCAGTCCACGACTAGCGGGAGGGTATGAGCAGTTCTTC.

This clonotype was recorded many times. The CDR3: CSVEFPAVAYEQYF. CDR3 in DNA: TGCAGCGTTGAGTTTCCGGCAGTGGCCTACGAGCAGTACTTC. The chain combines TRBV29-1 with TRBJ2-7; D gene uncertain. Germline CDR1 and CDR2: SQVTM and ANQGSEA. The V and J ends lost 3 bases and 2 bases respectively, with 14 bases between them. The CDR3 has 14 amino acids.

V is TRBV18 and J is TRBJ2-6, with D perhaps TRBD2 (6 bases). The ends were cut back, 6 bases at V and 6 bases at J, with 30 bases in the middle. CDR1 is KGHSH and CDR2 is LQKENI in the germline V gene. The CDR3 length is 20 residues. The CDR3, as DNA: TGTGCCAGCTCGTTTTATCCGGGACTTCGAGATTCTCTGGAGGCCAACGTCCTGACTTTC. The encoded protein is CASSFYPGLRDSLEANVLTF.

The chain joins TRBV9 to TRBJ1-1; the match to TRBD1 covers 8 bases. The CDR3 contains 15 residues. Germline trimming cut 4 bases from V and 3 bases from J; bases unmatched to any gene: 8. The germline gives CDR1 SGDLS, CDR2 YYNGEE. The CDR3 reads CASSQVGQGDTEAFF. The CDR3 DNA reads TGTGCCAGCAGCCAAGTAGGACAGGGCGACACTGAAGCTTTCTTT.

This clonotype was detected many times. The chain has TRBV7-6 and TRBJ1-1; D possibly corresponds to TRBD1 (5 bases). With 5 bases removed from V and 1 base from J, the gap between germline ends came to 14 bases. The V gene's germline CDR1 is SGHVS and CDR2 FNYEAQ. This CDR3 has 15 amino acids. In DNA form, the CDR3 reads TGTGCCAGCAGCCCCCCCGCTGGGGGGAACACTGAAGCTTTCTTT. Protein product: CASSPPAGGNTEAFF.

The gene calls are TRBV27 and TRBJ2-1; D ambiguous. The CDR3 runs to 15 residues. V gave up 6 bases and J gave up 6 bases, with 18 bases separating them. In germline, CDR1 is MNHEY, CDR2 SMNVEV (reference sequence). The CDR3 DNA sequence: TGTGCCAGCAGCCCCCGTAGGGTTGATGGCAATGAGCAGTTCTTC. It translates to CASSPRRVDGNEQFF.

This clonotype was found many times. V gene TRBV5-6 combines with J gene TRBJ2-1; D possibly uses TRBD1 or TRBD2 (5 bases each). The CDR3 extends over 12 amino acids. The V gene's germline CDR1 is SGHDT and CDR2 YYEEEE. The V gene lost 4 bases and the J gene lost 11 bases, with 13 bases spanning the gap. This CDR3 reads CASSETGRKQFF. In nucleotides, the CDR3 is TGTGCCAGCAGCGAAACGGGACGGAAGCAGTTCTTC. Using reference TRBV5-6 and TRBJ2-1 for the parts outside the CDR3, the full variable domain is DAGVTQSPTHLIKTRGQQVTLRCSPKSGHDTVSWYQQALGQGPQFIFQYYEEEERQRGNFPDRFSGHQFPNYSSELNVNALLLGDSALYLCASSETGRKQFFGPGTRLTVL.

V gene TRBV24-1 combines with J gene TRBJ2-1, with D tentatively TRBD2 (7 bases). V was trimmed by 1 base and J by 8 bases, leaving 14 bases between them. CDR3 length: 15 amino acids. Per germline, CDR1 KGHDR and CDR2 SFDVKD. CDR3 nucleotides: TGTGCCACCAGTGATTTAACAGGGAGGGTATATGAGCAGTTCTTC. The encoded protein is CATSDLTGRVYEQFF.

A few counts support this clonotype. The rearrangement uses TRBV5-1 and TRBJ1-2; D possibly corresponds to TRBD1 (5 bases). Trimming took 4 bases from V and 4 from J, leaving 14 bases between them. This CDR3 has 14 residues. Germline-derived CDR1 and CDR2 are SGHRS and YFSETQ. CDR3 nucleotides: TGCGCCAGCAGCCCCGATGGACACTCCTATGGCTACACCTTC. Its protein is CASSPDGHSYGYTF.

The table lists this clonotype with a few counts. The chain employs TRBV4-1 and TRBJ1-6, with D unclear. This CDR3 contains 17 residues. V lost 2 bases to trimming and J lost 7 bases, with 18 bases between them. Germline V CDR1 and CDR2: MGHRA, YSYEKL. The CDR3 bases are TGCGCCAGCAGCCAAAACGGCGGACCATTGCCCAATTCACCCCTCCACTTT. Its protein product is CASSQNGGPLPNSPLHF.

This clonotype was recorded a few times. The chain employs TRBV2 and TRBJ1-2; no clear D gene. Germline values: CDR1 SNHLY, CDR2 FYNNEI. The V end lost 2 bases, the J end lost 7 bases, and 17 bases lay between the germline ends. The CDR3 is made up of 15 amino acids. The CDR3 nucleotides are TGTGCCAGCAGTGAAACCCGAACAATAACCGGTGGCTACACCTTC. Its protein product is CASSETRTITGGYTF.